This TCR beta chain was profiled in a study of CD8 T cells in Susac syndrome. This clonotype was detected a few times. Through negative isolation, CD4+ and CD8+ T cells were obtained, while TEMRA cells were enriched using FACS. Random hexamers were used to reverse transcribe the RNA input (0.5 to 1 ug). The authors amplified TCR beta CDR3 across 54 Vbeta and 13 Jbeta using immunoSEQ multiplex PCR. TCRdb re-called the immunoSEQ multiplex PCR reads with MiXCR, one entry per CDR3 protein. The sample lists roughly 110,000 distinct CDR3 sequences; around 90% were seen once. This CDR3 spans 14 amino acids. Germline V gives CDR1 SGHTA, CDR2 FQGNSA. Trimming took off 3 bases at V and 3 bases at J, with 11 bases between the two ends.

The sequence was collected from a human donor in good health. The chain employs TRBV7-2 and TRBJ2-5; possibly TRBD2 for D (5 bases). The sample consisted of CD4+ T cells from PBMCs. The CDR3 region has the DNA TGTGCCAGCAGCTTTGATGCGCGGGAAGAGACCCAGTACTTC. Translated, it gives CASSFDAREETQYF.